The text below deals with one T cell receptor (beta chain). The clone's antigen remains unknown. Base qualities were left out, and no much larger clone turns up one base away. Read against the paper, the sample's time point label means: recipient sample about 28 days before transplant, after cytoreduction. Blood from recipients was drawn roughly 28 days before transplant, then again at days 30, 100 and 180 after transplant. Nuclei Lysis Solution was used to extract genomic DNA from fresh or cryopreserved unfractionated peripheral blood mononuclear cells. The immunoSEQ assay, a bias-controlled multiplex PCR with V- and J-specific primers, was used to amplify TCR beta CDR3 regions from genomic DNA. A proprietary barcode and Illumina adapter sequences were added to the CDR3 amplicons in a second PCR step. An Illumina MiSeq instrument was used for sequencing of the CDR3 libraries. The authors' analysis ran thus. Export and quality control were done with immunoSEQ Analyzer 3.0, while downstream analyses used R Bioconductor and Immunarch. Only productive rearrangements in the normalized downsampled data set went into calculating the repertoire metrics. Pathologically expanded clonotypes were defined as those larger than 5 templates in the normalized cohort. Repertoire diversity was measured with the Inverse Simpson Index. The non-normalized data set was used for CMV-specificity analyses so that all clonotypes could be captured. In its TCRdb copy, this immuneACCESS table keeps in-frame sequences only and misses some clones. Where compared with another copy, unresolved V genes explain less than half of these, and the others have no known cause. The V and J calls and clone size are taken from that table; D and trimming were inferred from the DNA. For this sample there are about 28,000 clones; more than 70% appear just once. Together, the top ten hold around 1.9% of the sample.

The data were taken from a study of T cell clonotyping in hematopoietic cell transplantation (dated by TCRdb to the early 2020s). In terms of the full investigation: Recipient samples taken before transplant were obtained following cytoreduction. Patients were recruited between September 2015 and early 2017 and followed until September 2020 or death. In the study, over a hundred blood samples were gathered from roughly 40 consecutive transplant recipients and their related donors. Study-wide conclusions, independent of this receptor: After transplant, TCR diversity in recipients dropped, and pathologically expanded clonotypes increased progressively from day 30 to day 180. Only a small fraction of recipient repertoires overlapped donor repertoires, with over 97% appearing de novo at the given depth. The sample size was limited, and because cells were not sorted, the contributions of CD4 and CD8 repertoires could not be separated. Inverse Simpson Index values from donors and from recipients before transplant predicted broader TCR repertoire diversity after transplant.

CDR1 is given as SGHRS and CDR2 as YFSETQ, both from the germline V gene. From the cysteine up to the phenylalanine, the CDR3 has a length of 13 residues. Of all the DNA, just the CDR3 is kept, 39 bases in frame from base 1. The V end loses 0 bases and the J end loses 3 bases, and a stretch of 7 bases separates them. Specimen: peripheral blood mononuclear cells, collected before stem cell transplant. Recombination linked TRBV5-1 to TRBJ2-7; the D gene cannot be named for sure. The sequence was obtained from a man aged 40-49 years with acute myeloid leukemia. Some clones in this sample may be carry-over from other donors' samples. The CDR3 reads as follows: CASSLVLGYEQYF. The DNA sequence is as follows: TGCGCCAGCAGCTTGGTACTGGGCTACGAGCAGTACTTC. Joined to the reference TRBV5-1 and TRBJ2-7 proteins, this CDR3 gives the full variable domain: KAGVTQTPRYLIKTRGQQVTLSCSPISGHRSVSWYQQTPGQGLQFLFEYFSETQRNKGNFPGRFSGRQFSNSRSEMNVSTLELGDSALYLCASSLVLGYEQYFGPGTRLTVT.